The 28 T cell receptor beta chains below were found in one sample sequenced in a study of T-cell reconstitution after alpha-beta-depleted transplantation in children. Preparing the TCRbeta library involved the use of unique molecular identifiers. TCRdb fed the PCR reads into MiXCR, producing one record per CDR3 protein. The sample holds 100,000 or so distinct CDR3 sequences; 12% are singletons and the top ten take 14%. Sequenced here: PBMCs from the stem cell graft donor, sampled from the stem cell graft. The receptor set was obtained from a human donor who donated a stem cell graft to a child with inherited bone marrow failure.

This clonotype was observed many times. The chain carries TRBV7-2 and TRBJ1-5; D ambiguous. The ends were cut back, 1 base at V and 7 bases at J, with 5 bases in the middle. CDR1 SGHTA and CDR2 FQGNSA come from the germline V gene. The CDR3 loop spans 12 amino acids. The CDR3 region is CASSLVGQPQHF. The CDR3 region has the DNA TGTGCCAGCAGCTTAGTTGGGCAGCCCCAGCATTTT.

This clonotype was observed many times. V gene TRBV5-1 combines with J gene TRBJ2-5; 11 bases are shared with TRBD2. V was pared by 0 bases and J by 1 base, with 5 bases of the junction left unmatched. The CDR3 sequence is 17 residues long. CDR1 SGHRS and CDR2 YFSETQ come from the germline V gene. This CDR3 is CASSLAVAGGIQETQYF. The CDR3 DNA follows: TGCGCCAGCAGCTTGGCAGTAGCGGGAGGGATCCAAGAGACCCAGTACTTC.

This clonotype was seen ten or more times. V usage is TRBV12-3 or TRBV12-4 and J usage is TRBJ2-3; D gene uncertain. V shed 3 bases and J shed 2 bases, with 6 bases lying between them. The CDR3 has 13 amino acids. The CDR3 here is CASSFLVTDTQYF. The CDR3 DNA is TGTGCCAGCAGTTTTTTAGTCACAGATACGCAGTATTTT.

In this sample, this clonotype turned up a few times. The rearrangement links TRBV6-5 to TRBJ1-2; TRBD1 aligns across 10 bases. Germline CDR1 and CDR2: MNHEY and SVGAGI. The CDR3 has 15 amino acids. The J segment lost 2 bases and the V segment lost 2 bases, leaving 2 bases of the junction unmatched. This CDR3 is CASSYRGQGNYGYTF. The CDR3 DNA is TGTGCCAGCAGTTACAGGGGACAGGGGAACTATGGCTACACCTTC.

This rearrangement joins TRBV20-1 to TRBJ1-2, with a tentative D call TRBD1 (5 bases). The V gene's germline CDR1 is DFQATT and CDR2 SNEGSKA (reference sequence). The CDR3 extends over 12 amino acids. V was shortened by 3 bases and J by 7 bases, with 12 bases between the two germline ends. DNA of the CDR3: TGCAGTGCTAGGGGCACGGGGGTTGGCTACACCTTC. It codes for CSARGTGVGYTF.

There are many counts of this clonotype. The gene calls are TRBV6-5 and TRBJ1-2; D might be TRBD1 (5 bases). CDR1 is MNHEY and CDR2 is SVGAGI in the germline V gene. The CDR3 has 14 residues. The V gene lost 0 bases and the J gene lost 4 bases, with 9 bases spanning the gap. The CDR3 bases are TGTGCCAGCAGTTACTCTGACAGCACCTATGGCTACACCTTC. Its translation: CASSYSDSTYGYTF.

The chain employs TRBV24-1 and TRBJ2-2, with D possibly TRBD1 on 6 matching bases. This CDR3 has 16 amino acids. Trimming took 1 base from V and 6 from J, leaving 14 bases between them. Germline CDR1 KGHDR, CDR2 SFDVKD. CDR3 in amino acids: CATSDLRGSGAGELFF. CDR3 nucleotides: TGTGCCACCAGTGATTTAAGGGGGAGCGGTGCCGGGGAGCTGTTTTTT.

This clonotype showed up many times. CDR3 nucleotide sequence: TGCGCCAGCAGCCCGAACAGGGGGCAGGGCACCGGGGAGCTGTTTTTT. This codes for CASSPNRGQGTGELFF. This sequence joins TRBV5-1 and TRBJ2-2; 9 positions match TRBD1. Germline-derived CDR1 and CDR2 are SGHRS and YFSETQ. Unmatched junction bases numbered 8, after V lost 4 bases and J lost 4 bases. The CDR3 is made up of 16 amino acids.

This clonotype was detected ten times or more. The J gene is TRBJ2-7, the V gene TRBV3-1; 7 nucleotides agree with TRBD2. From germline, CDR1 is LGHDT and CDR2 YNNKEL (reference sequence). The junction had 9 bases not matched to a gene; V was cut back by 7 bases and J by 3 bases. The CDR3 extends over 14 amino acids. The CDR3 sequence is CASTCMPSGYEQYF. DNA of the CDR3: TGTGCCAGCACCTGCATGCCTAGCGGCTACGAGCAGTACTTC.

This clonotype was seen many times. The V call is TRBV9, the J call TRBJ1-4, with unresolved D. There are 13 residues in the CDR3. The germline V and J ends were trimmed by 4 bases and 7 bases, with 11 bases remaining between them. The V gene's germline CDR1 is SGDLS and CDR2 YYNGEE. CDR3 nucleotide sequence: TGTGCCAGCAGCCCGAGCGGGTTTGAAAAACTGTTTTTT. The encoded protein is CASSPSGFEKLFF.

This clonotype was found many times. Just one base apart from a much larger clone, this may be a read error. This sequence joins TRBV5-1 and TRBJ2-2, with D hard to call. Germline V gene sequence: CDR1 SGHRS, CDR2 YFSETQ. The CDR3 contains 16 residues. V lost 0 bases, J lost 5 bases, and 14 bases lay in between. The CDR3 here is CASSLEVGILTGELFF. CDR3 sequence (DNA): TGCGCCAGCAGCTTGGAGGTAGGGATTCTGACCGGGGAGCTGTTTTTT.

The rearrangement links TRBV15 to TRBJ1-5; the match to TRBD1 covers 8 bases. With 2 bases clipped from V and 6 bases from J, the junction kept 6 bases outside the gene matches. The CDR3 is 15 amino acids. CDR1 LNHNV and CDR2 YYDKDF come from the germline V gene (reference sequence). DNA of the CDR3: TGTGCCACCAGCAGAACAACAGGGGGTCTTCAGCCCCAGCATTTT. This encodes CATSRTTGGLQPQHF.

This clonotype was detected many times. The chain combines TRBV7-2 with TRBJ1-6, with 8 bases identical to TRBD1. The length of the CDR3 is 17 residues. Germline loops: CDR1 SGHTA, CDR2 FQGNSA. Unmatched junction bases numbered 5, after V lost 2 bases and J lost 2 bases. In nucleotides, the CDR3 is TGTGCCAGCAGCTTACATCGGACAGGGCCCTATAATTCACCCCTCCACTTT. This sequence encodes CASSLHRTGPYNSPLHF.

This clonotype has a count of ten or more. The CDR3 coding sequence is TGTGCCAGCAGCCCGTACCAGGGGGCCCAAAATACGCAGTATTTT. It encodes CASSPYQGAQNTQYF. This chain uses TRBV7-2 with TRBJ2-3, with 8 positions matching TRBD1. The CDR3 totals 15 residues. V trimming: 5 bases; J trimming: 7 bases; junction bases outside the gene matches: 11. Germline CDR1 and CDR2: SGHTA and FQGNSA. The variable domain in full, completed from reference TRBV7-2 and TRBJ2-3, reads GAGVSQSPSNKVTEKGKDVELRCDPISGHTALYWYRQSLGQGLEFLIYFQGNSAPDKSGLPSDRFSAERTGGSVSTLTIQRTQQEDSAVYLCASSPYQGAQNTQYFGPGTRLTVL.

The sample holds many counts of this clonotype. The chain uses TRBV10-3 and TRBJ1-2, with 10 bases lining up with TRBD1. The ends lost 8 bases at V and 4 bases at J; junction bases unmatched: 10. Germline V gives CDR1 ENHRY, CDR2 SYGVKD. The CDR3 runs to 15 residues. The CDR3 loop is CAISYATGGLYGYTF. As DNA, the CDR3 is TGTGCCATCTCATACGCGACAGGGGGCCTCTATGGCTACACCTTC.

This clonotype was picked up many times. CDR3 bases: TGCGCCAGCAGCTTTTGGACCCTAGCGGATACGCAGTATTTT. This translates into CASSFWTLADTQYF. The rearrangement joins TRBV5-1 to TRBJ2-3, with D maybe TRBD2 (6 bases). This CDR3 contains 14 residues. Germline V gene data show CDR1 as SGHRS and CDR2 as YFSETQ. Trimming removed 2 bases at V and 6 bases at J, with 13 bases between.

A few counts support this clonotype. This sequence joins TRBV5-6 and TRBJ1-6; 7 positions agree with TRBD1. This CDR3 has 13 residues. Trimming at V came to 2 bases and at J to 10 bases, leaving 3 bases not matched to a gene. CDR1 is SGHDT, CDR2 YYEEEE, per germline. In nucleotides, the CDR3 is TGTGCCAGCAGCTTACACAGGGGATCACCCCTCCACTTT. Translating gives CASSLHRGSPLHF.

At least ten counts were recorded for this clonotype. The chain couples TRBV6-5 to TRBJ1-1; D might be TRBD1 (6 bases). Trimming stripped 6 bases from V and 6 bases from J, with 14 bases between. The V gene's germline CDR1 is MNHEY and CDR2 SVGAGI. This CDR3 contains 13 residues. The DNA for the CDR3 is TGTGCCAGCAGGAGGGGGGCGGCGGCTGAAGCTTTCTTT. This codes for CASRRGAAAEAFF.

This clonotype appeared a single time. V usage is TRBV7-2 and J usage is TRBJ1-2; D ambiguous. The ends were cut back, 8 bases at V and 2 bases at J, with 12 bases in the middle. The germline V gene has CDR1 SGHTA and CDR2 FQGNSA. The CDR3 extends over 13 amino acids. As DNA, the CDR3 is TGTGCCAGCGGGGAGGGTCCAAACTATGGCTACACCTTC. It codes for CASGEGPNYGYTF.

This clonotype was recorded at least ten times. V is TRBV19 and J is TRBJ2-7; D gene uncertain. V lost 10 bases to trimming and J lost 1 base, with 17 bases between them. The CDR3 covers 14 residues. Germline values: CDR1 LNHDA, CDR2 SQIVND (reference sequence). The CDR3 DNA follows: TGTGCCACCAGTGGAAGCTCACCTTCCTACGAGCAGTACTTC. This sequence encodes CATSGSSPSYEQYF.

The genes are TRBV6-2 or TRBV6-3 and TRBJ1-1; D ambiguous. The CDR3 covers 13 residues. V was pared by 4 bases and J by 0 bases, with 6 bases between. CDR1 and CDR2 (germline): MNHEY, SVGEGT. The CDR3, as DNA: TGTGCCAGCAGTTCCACTATGAACACTGAAGCTTTCTTT. Encoded protein: CASSSTMNTEAFF.

The gene calls are TRBV5-8 and TRBJ2-1; 13 nucleotides line up with TRBD2. The germline CDR1 and CDR2 sequences are SGHTS and YDEGEE. V gave up 3 bases and J gave up 3 bases; unmatched junction bases: 6. There are 17 residues in the CDR3. In DNA form, the CDR3 reads TGTGCCAGCAGCTCGGGACTAGCGGGGTACTTCTACAATGAGCAGTTCTTC. It codes for CASSSGLAGYFYNEQFF.

Ten or more counts support this clonotype. The V call is TRBV7-8, the J call TRBJ2-2; D tentatively reads TRBD1 or TRBD2 (5 bases each). This CDR3 contains 15 residues. CDR1 is SGHVS, CDR2 FQNEAQ, per germline. V dropped 5 bases and J dropped 2 bases, with 12 bases sitting between them. The CDR3 region is CASSQRGANTGELFF. CDR3 nucleotide sequence: TGTGCCAGCAGCCAGAGGGGTGCCAACACCGGGGAGCTGTTTTTT.

This clonotype was recorded a few times. The rearrangement links TRBV7-9 to TRBJ1-4, with D possibly TRBD1 on 5 matching bases. This CDR3 is 15 amino acids long. Trimming left V 5 bases short and J 8 bases short, with 18 bases between. CDR1 SEHNR and CDR2 FQNEAQ come from the germline V gene (reference sequence). The CDR3 bases are TGTGCCAGCAGCGTTCACCGGGACCCAGGCGAAAAACTGTTTTTT. This sequence encodes CASSVHRDPGEKLFF.

This chain connects TRBV28 to TRBJ2-2; D call uncertain. CDR1 and CDR2 (germline): MDHEN, SYDVKM. The V end was cut by 6 bases, the J end by 11 bases, with 7 bases between. The CDR3 runs 10 residues. CDR3 nucleotide sequence: TGTGCCAGCAGCTTAGCCGAGCTGTTTTTT. This encodes CASSLAELFF.

This clonotype was found many times. The DNA of the CDR3 is TGTGCCAGCAGCTTAGAACAGTATAATTCACCCCTCCACTTT. Translation gives CASSLEQYNSPLHF. The chain couples TRBV7-9 to TRBJ1-6; unclear D gene. V was shortened by 1 base and J by 4 bases, with 5 bases between the two germline ends. Germline V lookup: CDR1 SEHNR, CDR2 FQNEAQ (reference sequence). This CDR3 has 14 residues.

The sample holds many counts of this clonotype. The chain is built from TRBV7-9 and TRBJ2-7, with D perhaps TRBD2 (7 bases). Germline V gives CDR1 SEHNR, CDR2 FQNEAQ (reference sequence). The CDR3 is 19 amino acids. Between the trimmed V and J ends, which lost 3 bases and 0 bases, there was a span of 24 bases. The CDR3 sequence: CASSLGAGASWTSSYEQYF. The CDR3 nucleotides read TGTGCCAGCAGCTTGGGGGCAGGGGCCTCCTGGACTAGCTCCTACGAGCAGTACTTC. Combining the CDR3 with reference TRBV7-9 and TRBJ2-7 gives the whole variable domain DTGVSQNPRHKITKRGQNVTFRCDPISEHNRLYWYRQTLGQGPEFLTYFQNEAQLEKSRLLSDRFSAERPKGSFSTLEIQRTEQGDSAMYLCASSLGAGASWTSSYEQYFGPGTRLTVT.

The V and J genes are TRBV2 and TRBJ1-5, with D perhaps matching TRBD1 (5 bases). The CDR3 runs to 14 residues. The ends were cut back, 5 bases at V and 16 bases at J, with 24 bases in the middle. Germline CDR1 reads SNHLY; CDR2 reads FYNNEI. The CDR3 DNA follows: TGTGCCAGCAGTCGACAGATTTATAGCAATCAGCCCCATTTT. It specifies CASSRQIYSNQPHF.